Below are 28 T cell receptor beta chains sequenced from a single sample in a study of T cells in Graves' hyperthyroidism and ophthalmopathy. Regions amplified from RNA transcripts were the TCR beta CDR3 regions. HTBI primers drove first-round RT-PCR of the TCR CDR3. MiXCR was run by TCRdb on the multiplex PCR reads, yielding one entry per CDR3 protein. The table lists hundreds of thousands of distinct CDR3 sequences, about 14% of them singletons, with 10% in the top ten. The source material was blood. The source of these receptors is a woman under 30 with Graves' hyperthyroidism.

The chain couples TRBV4-3 to TRBJ2-5, with D possibly being TRBD2 (6 bases). Germline-derived CDR1 and CDR2 are LGHNA and YSLEER. The V end lost 0 bases, the J end lost 2 bases, and 25 bases lay between the germline ends. The CDR3 is 20 residues long. The CDR3 sequence: CASSQERDSGLSVGQETQYF. CDR3 nucleotide sequence: TGCGCCAGCAGCCAAGAACGGGACTCGGGACTTTCGGTAGGGCAAGAGACCCAGTACTTC.

This sequence joins TRBV29-1 and TRBJ2-2, with 9 bases lining up with TRBD2. The germline V gene encodes CDR1 SQVTM and CDR2 ANQGSEA. V shed 3 bases, J shed 2 bases, and the junction held 4 bases outside the gene matches. The CDR3 length is 15 residues. In DNA form, the CDR3 reads TGCAGCGTTGATCTTAGCGGGGGAAACACCGGGGAGCTGTTTTTT. Protein: CSVDLSGGNTGELFF.

This clonotype was detected ten times or more. The chain combines TRBV27 with TRBJ1-5; 9 bases fit TRBD1. This CDR3 contains 15 residues. CDR1 and CDR2 (germline): MNHEY, SMNVEV (reference sequence). V shed 6 bases, J shed 4 bases, and the junction held 7 bases outside the gene matches. CDR3 protein: CASSATGGSNQPQHF. CDR3 DNA sequence: TGTGCCAGCAGCGCGACAGGGGGTAGTAATCAGCCCCAGCATTTT.

This clonotype was observed many times. This rearrangement joins TRBV10-3 to TRBJ2-7; 7 bases agree with TRBD2. The germline V gene has CDR1 ENHRY and CDR2 SYGVKD. This CDR3 has 12 amino acids. With V trimmed by 8 bases and J by 2 bases, 3 bases remained unmatched. Here the CDR3 DNA reads TGTGCCATCGGGGGGGTCGCCTACGAGCAGTACTTC. It specifies CAIGGVAYEQYF.

This clonotype was observed many times. The chain employs TRBV15 and TRBJ1-1; 8 bases map to TRBD1. Germline values: CDR1 LNHNV, CDR2 YYDKDF (reference sequence). This CDR3 is 15 amino acids long. V trimming: 0 bases; J trimming: 3 bases; junction bases outside the gene matches: 3. The CDR3 sequence is CATSRDLTGDTEAFF. The DNA for the CDR3 is TGTGCCACCAGCAGAGATTTGACAGGGGACACTGAAGCTTTCTTT.

The chain links TRBV4-1 to TRBJ2-2, with 10 bases identical to TRBD1. Looked up from germline, CDR1 is MGHRA and CDR2 is YSYEKL. Unmatched junction bases numbered 5, after V lost 2 bases and J lost 2 bases. This CDR3 is 17 amino acids long. CDR3 DNA: TGCGCCAGCAGCCAAAAGAGACAGGGGGCTAACACCGGGGAGCTGTTTTTT. Residues: CASSQKRQGANTGELFF.

This chain connects TRBV7-9 to TRBJ2-1; a weak D match, TRBD2 (6 bases). The CDR3 has 13 residues. V lost 5 bases and J 8 bases, leaving 13 bases between the germline ends. The V gene's germline CDR1 is SEHNR and CDR2 FQNEAQ (reference sequence). The CDR3 DNA sequence: TGTGCCAGCAGCCGGAGGGGCGTAGATGAGCAGTTCTTC. It codes for CASSRRGVDEQFF.

This clonotype occurred many times. The J gene is TRBJ2-1, the V gene TRBV7-9, with TRBD2 matching 8 bases. CDR3 length equals 15 residues. J gave up 7 bases and V 3 bases, and 8 bases lay outside the gene matches. Germline loops: CDR1 SEHNR, CDR2 FQNEAQ (reference sequence). CDR3 in DNA: TGTGCCAGCAGCTTTTCCAGCGGGAGATCGAATGAGCAGTTCTTC. Translation gives CASSFSSGRSNEQFF. Complete variable domain (other parts from reference TRBV7-9 and TRBJ2-1): DTGVSQNPRHKITKRGQNVTFRCDPISEHNRLYWYRQTLGQGPEFLTYFQNEAQLEKSRLLSDRFSAERPKGSFSTLEIQRTEQGDSAMYLCASSFSSGRSNEQFFGPGTRLTVL.

This clonotype has a handful of counts. This chain links TRBV11-1 with TRBJ2-2, with D perhaps assigned TRBD1 or TRBD2 (5 bases each). V was trimmed by 5 bases and J by 8 bases, leaving 24 bases between them. This CDR3 spans 17 amino acids. Germline-derived CDR1 and CDR2 are SGHAT and FQDESV (reference sequence). CDR3 DNA sequence: TGTGCCAGCAGCCTGGGAACCGGGACCCCGGGCGGTGGGGAGCTGTTTTTT. This encodes CASSLGTGTPGGGELFF.

This clonotype was counted a single time. The chain links TRBV24-1 to TRBJ2-5; 10 bases align to TRBD1. The CDR3 loop spans 14 amino acids. V gave up 8 bases and J gave up 5 bases; unmatched junction bases: 7. CDR1 is KGHDR, CDR2 SFDVKD, per germline. CDR3 in DNA: TGTGCCACCACCGGGACAGGGGTTGGGGAGACCCAGTACTTC. Its translation: CATTGTGVGETQYF.

The chain joins TRBV4-1 to TRBJ2-1; D gene ambiguous. In germline, CDR1 is MGHRA, CDR2 YSYEKL. V lost 0 bases and J 7 bases, leaving 10 bases between the germline ends. The CDR3 totals 14 residues. The CDR3 region has the DNA TGCGCCAGCAGCCAAGATATTGTGGGAAATGAGCAGTTCTTC. This gives the protein CASSQDIVGNEQFF.

V gene TRBV9 combines with J gene TRBJ2-7; 7 bases match TRBD1. The germline V gene encodes CDR1 SGDLS and CDR2 YYNGEE. The ends lost 0 bases at V and 4 bases at J; junction bases unmatched: 10. This CDR3 is built from 16 residues. The chain's CDR3 is CASSVGVGTVPYEQYF. Written as DNA, the CDR3 is TGTGCCAGCAGCGTAGGAGTGGGGACAGTGCCTTACGAGCAGTACTTC.

V gene TRBV12-3 or TRBV12-4 combines with J gene TRBJ1-5, with 8 positions matching TRBD1. The CDR3 runs 15 residues. V shed 5 bases, J shed 11 bases, and the junction held 14 bases outside the gene matches. CDR3 coding DNA: TGTGCCAGCAGTCCGCCCCGACAGGGGCCCCTGACCCAGCATTTT. It specifies CASSPPRQGPLTQHF.

V gene TRBV2 combines with J gene TRBJ2-7; perhaps TRBD1 as D (5 bases). V was pared by 6 bases and J by 5 bases, with 23 bases between. CDR1 and CDR2 from the germline V gene are SNHLY and FYNNEI. The CDR3 has 16 amino acids. CDR3 sequence: CASSSQDGPFMDEQYF. CDR3 coding DNA: TGTGCCAGCAGCTCACAGGACGGGCCATTCATGGACGAGCAGTACTTC.

This clonotype was recorded at least ten times. The chain combines TRBV6-1 with TRBJ1-2; tentatively, D is TRBD1 (6 bases). The CDR3 is 13 residues long. V lost 7 bases to trimming and J lost 4 bases, with 13 bases between them. Germline V gene data show CDR1 as MNHNS and CDR2 as SASEGT. The CDR3 DNA reads TGTGCCAGCAAGAATGGACAGCTCTATGGCTACACCTTC. Protein: CASKNGQLYGYTF.

In this sample, this clonotype turned up many times. The chain is built from TRBV20-1 and TRBJ1-1, with no clear D. This CDR3 is 13 amino acids long. Looked up from germline, CDR1 is DFQATT and CDR2 is SNEGSKA (reference sequence). V lost 0 bases, J lost 9 bases, and 14 bases lay in between. The CDR3 DNA sequence: TGCAGTGCTAGAGATGGACGGAGCGTTAAAGCTTTCTTT. Protein: CSARDGRSVKAFF.

This clonotype was recorded only once. The CDR3 bases are TGTGCCAGCAGTTACGCCGGGACAGGGACTAATTCACCCCTCCACTTT. Protein sequence: CASSYAGTGTNSPLHF. The chain uses TRBV6-2 or TRBV6-3 and TRBJ1-6; the match to TRBD1 covers 9 bases. This CDR3 spans 16 amino acids. Losses at the gene ends were 2 bases for V and 6 bases for J; bases not matched to a gene: 5. Germline values: CDR1 MNHEY, CDR2 SVGEGT.

The genes are TRBV30 and TRBJ2-5; D not certain. CDR3 size: 12 residues. The V end lost 7 bases, the J end lost 4 bases, and 13 bases lay between the germline ends. CDR1 and CDR2 from the germline V gene are GTSNPN and SVGIG (reference sequence). This chain's CDR3 is CASGQRLETQYF. The CDR3, as DNA: TGTGCCTCTGGGCAGCGATTAGAGACCCAGTACTTC.

The table lists this clonotype with many counts. The chain links TRBV27 to TRBJ2-3; 8 bases agree with TRBD2. This CDR3 contains 17 residues. The V gene's germline CDR1 is MNHEY and CDR2 SMNVEV (reference sequence). V was clipped by 0 bases and J by 5 bases; unmatched bases: 10. The CDR3 region is CASSLSRTGGIRDTQYF. In nucleotides, the CDR3 is TGTGCCAGCAGTTTATCGCGGACGGGGGGGATTAGAGATACGCAGTATTTT.

This clonotype was seen at least ten times. The chain combines TRBV5-1 with TRBJ1-2; D might be TRBD1 (6 bases). The V and J ends lost 0 bases and 6 bases respectively, with 9 bases between them. This CDR3 region has 13 residues. Germline assignment: CDR1 SGHRS and CDR2 YFSETQ. CDR3 sequence (DNA): TGCGCCAGCAGCTTGGACAGGGCAAATGGCTACACCTTC. Translation: CASSLDRANGYTF.

This clonotype was seen many times. The chain carries TRBV20-1 and TRBJ1-1; maybe TRBD1 (5 bases). This CDR3 contains 13 residues. Germline V gene data show CDR1 as DFQATT and CDR2 as SNEGSKA (reference sequence). V lost 7 bases to trimming and J lost 2 bases, with 14 bases between them. The CDR3 DNA reads as TGCAGTGACTTATCCAGGGTAAACACTGAAGCTTTCTTT. Translation: CSDLSRVNTEAFF.

The chain recombines TRBV28 with TRBJ2-7; D possibly corresponds to TRBD1 (5 bases). CDR1 and CDR2 from the germline V gene are MDHEN and SYDVKM. The length of the CDR3 is 14 residues. With 5 bases removed from V and 1 base from J, the gap between germline ends came to 12 bases. The CDR3 region is CASSRSGPSYEQYF. The DNA of the CDR3 is TGTGCCAGCAGTCGGTCAGGGCCTTCCTACGAGCAGTACTTC.

A few counts support this clonotype. This may arise from a read error, as a much more abundant clone is one base away. The CDR3 DNA follows: TGTGTCTCGGGGGGTACCTACAATGAGCAGTTCTTC. It yields the protein CVSGGTYNEQFF. The J gene is TRBJ2-1, the V gene TRBV30; TRBD2 matches 7 bases. Germline assignment: CDR1 GTSNPN and CDR2 SVGIG (reference sequence). This CDR3 is built from 12 residues.

The chain couples TRBV19 to TRBJ2-2; D call uncertain. The germline V gene encodes CDR1 LNHDA and CDR2 SQIVND (reference sequence). V dropped 7 bases and J dropped 5 bases, with 14 bases sitting between them. The CDR3 totals 14 residues. The CDR3 loop is CASTLGPSTGELFF. Here the CDR3 DNA reads TGTGCCAGTACCCTTGGGCCATCTACCGGGGAGCTGTTTTTT.

This clonotype was counted at least ten times. The V gene is TRBV3-1, the J gene TRBJ2-7, with 7 bases matching TRBD2. Trimming removed 3 bases from V and 4 bases from J; junction bases left unmatched: 9. This CDR3 contains 15 residues. Looked up from germline, CDR1 is LGHDT and CDR2 is YNNKEL (reference sequence). For the CDR3, the DNA is TGTGCCAGCAGCCATGAAGTAGAGCGGGGTTACGAGCAGTACTTC. Its protein product is CASSHEVERGYEQYF.

At least ten counts were recorded for this clonotype. J is TRBJ2-1 and V is TRBV24-1; 7 bases align to TRBD1. The CDR3 is made up of 15 amino acids. Losses at the gene ends were 3 bases for V and 8 bases for J; bases not matched to a gene: 9. Germline values: CDR1 KGHDR, CDR2 SFDVKD. The CDR3 is CATSDAMTGSHEQFF. CDR3 nucleotide sequence: TGTGCCACCAGTGATGCTATGACAGGGTCACATGAGCAGTTCTTC.

This clonotype was seen many times. The V and J genes are TRBV14 and TRBJ2-3, with unresolved D. V was clipped by 1 base and J by 4 bases, with 9 bases between them. Germline V CDR1 and CDR2: SGHDN, FVKESK. CDR3 length: 14 residues. CDR3 region: CASSQVDNPDTQYF. The CDR3, as DNA: TGTGCCAGCAGCCAAGTCGACAATCCAGATACGCAGTATTTT.

This clonotype was seen many times. The chain joins TRBV19 to TRBJ2-1, with 7 nucleotides matching TRBD2. The CDR3 is made up of 16 amino acids. V lost 5 bases and J lost 3; bases outside the gene matches: 10. From germline, CDR1 is LNHDA and CDR2 SQIVND (reference sequence). The CDR3 nucleotides read TGTGCCAGTAGTGACTGGGGCGGGAGAAGCTACAATGAGCAGTTCTTC. It codes for CASSDWGGRSYNEQFF. Based on the CDR3 plus reference TRBV19 and TRBJ2-1, the full variable domain is DGGITQSPKYLFRKEGQNVTLSCEQNLNHDAMYWYRQDPGQGLRLIYYSQIVNDFQKGDIAEGYSVSREKKESFPLTVTSAQKNPTAFYLCASSDWGGRSYNEQFFGPGTRLTVL.